The 8 T cell receptor beta chains below were found in one sample sequenced in a study of cytomegalovirus exposure and HLA in healthy donors. PCR employed 60 Vbeta and 13 Jbeta primers. Data came from immunoSEQ multiplex PCR; TCRdb stores just in-frame clones and leaves some out. The sample carries more than 110,000 clones, about 8.9% recorded once. The specimen sequenced was PBMCs. The source of these receptors is a man over 45 in good health and CMV-seronegative.

This clone was seen a few times. DNA of the CDR3: TGTGCCAGCAGTGAAGCCTTATATGGACAGGGAGGAAACGGGGACACCGGGGAGCTGTTTTTT. This translates into CASSEALYGQGGNGDTGELFF. V is TRBV6-1 and J is TRBJ2-2; 8 bases are a match to TRBD1. The CDR3 runs 21 residues. Germline V CDR1 and CDR2: MNHNS, SASEGT. V gave up 0 bases and J gave up 3 bases; unmatched junction bases: 18.

This clone occurred a few times. The chain links TRBV10-2 to TRBJ2-5, with a weak D call TRBD2 (5 bases). V lost 4 bases and J 4 bases, leaving 19 bases between the germline ends. The CDR3 loop spans 16 amino acids. The germline CDR1 and CDR2 sequences are WSHSY and SAAADI. Here the CDR3 reads CASSGARLGGRETQYF. In DNA, the CDR3 is TGCGCCAGCAGTGGAGCGAGGCTAGGCGGGCGAGAGACCCAGTACTTC.

The rearrangement uses TRBV19 and TRBJ1-2; D uncertain. The V end was cut by 3 bases, the J end by 1 base, with 12 bases between. The germline gives CDR1 LNHDA, CDR2 SQIVND (reference sequence). The CDR3 spans 15 residues. The CDR3 sequence is CASSIAGRSNYGYTF. The CDR3 nucleotides read TGTGCCAGTAGTATTGCGGGTCGGAGTAACTATGGCTACACCTTC.

This clone has a handful of counts. This same CDR3 is encoded by further DNA sequences in the sample. This rearrangement joins TRBV30 to TRBJ1-4; 7 nucleotides align to TRBD1. Looked up from germline, CDR1 is GTSNPN and CDR2 is SVGIG (reference sequence). This CDR3 is built from 14 residues. V lost 4 bases and J lost 0; bases outside the gene matches: 2. The CDR3 loop reads CAWTQGATNEKLFF. The CDR3 coding sequence is TGTGCCTGGACCCAGGGGGCAACTAATGAAAAACTGTTTTTT.

This clone was found a few times. The chain couples TRBV2 to TRBJ1-1, with D maybe TRBD1 (6 bases). Germline loops: CDR1 SNHLY, CDR2 FYNNEI. Deletions cut 6 bases from V and 2 bases from J, with 16 bases between. The CDR3 covers 15 residues. CDR3 amino acids: CASRSGRRGNTEAFF. DNA of the CDR3: TGTGCCAGCAGATCGGGACGCAGGGGCAACACTGAAGCTTTCTTT.

This clone was seen more than once but under ten times. The V and J genes are TRBV7-2 and TRBJ1-1; maybe TRBD1 (6 bases). V was cut by 1 base and J by 4 bases, with 16 bases left in between. The CDR3 is 16 amino acids. CDR1 SGHTA and CDR2 FQGNSA come from the germline V gene. CDR3 nucleotides: TGTGCCAGCAGCTTAGGTTTAGGCGGGGGCATCACTGAAGCTTTCTTT. It yields the protein CASSLGLGGGITEAFF.

This clone was found a few times. The rearrangement uses TRBV30 and TRBJ1-3; no definite D call. Germline V gene data show CDR1 as GTSNPN and CDR2 as SVGIG (reference sequence). Trimming took 2 bases from V and 0 from J, leaving 8 bases between them. This CDR3 comprises 14 residues. This chain's CDR3 is CAWSWASSGNTIYF. Written as DNA, the CDR3 is TGTGCCTGGAGTTGGGCCTCCTCTGGAAACACCATATATTTT.

This clone was detected a few times. The chain joins TRBV2 to TRBJ2-7; 8 bases fit TRBD1. The CDR3 sequence is 16 residues long. Looked up from germline, CDR1 is SNHLY and CDR2 is FYNNEI. J lost 9 bases, V lost 4 bases, and 17 bases had no gene match. Written as DNA, the CDR3 is TGTGCCAGCAGTGGTGGACAGGGAGGACGTCCTTTTGGGCAGTACTTC. Translated, it gives CASSGGQGGRPFGQYF.